The 2 T cell receptor beta chains in this list originate from one sample, sequenced in a study of T cell repertoires in cytomegalovirus infection. TCRdb passed the reads through MiXCR, listing each CDR3 protein once. The sample lists some 450,000 distinct CDR3 sequences, roughly 31% occurring once. Sequencing was carried out using PBMCs. The receptor source for this set is a human donor in good health (CMV status not recorded). Some clones in this sample may be carry-over from other donors' samples.

The chain carries TRBV7-3 and TRBJ2-1; the match to TRBD2 covers 7 bases. With 5 bases clipped from V and 6 bases from J, the junction kept 10 bases outside the gene matches. Germline V gives CDR1 SGHTA, CDR2 FQGTGA. This CDR3 has 15 residues. CDR3 coding DNA: TGTGCCAGCAGCCCCACTGCACTAGCGAGCAATGAGCAGTTCTTC. It specifies CASSPTALASNEQFF.

This clonotype was picked up a small number of times. Relative to the germline gene, one junction end is altered; a read error may explain this. The chain is built from TRBV5-1 and TRBJ1-1, with D hard to call. CDR3 length: 13 amino acids. Germline CDR1 SGHRS, CDR2 YFSETQ. The CDR3 loop reads CASSGPVNAEAFF. CDR3 DNA: TGCGCCAGCAGCGGGCCGGTGAACGCTGAAGCTTTCTTT.